The clone carrying this TCR beta chain was observed a few times. The study based diagnoses on clinical symptoms, serum thyroxine and TRAb, thyroid ultrasound and orbital computed tomography. Amplified TCR beta CDR3 regions derived from RNA transcripts. Researchers ran a first-round RT-PCR on the TCR CDR3 using the HTBI primer set. TCRdb itself ran the multiplex PCR reads through MiXCR, one entry per CDR3 protein. The table has a few hundred thousand distinct CDR3 sequences, roughly 17% seen once. The CDR3 is made up of 15 amino acids. J was trimmed by 5 bases and V by 4 bases; bases with no gene match: 11. Per germline, CDR1 SGHDT and CDR2 YYEEEE. The data were taken from a study of T cells in Graves' hyperthyroidism and ophthalmopathy.

The TCR was taken from a woman under 30 with Graves' ophthalmopathy. V gene TRBV5-6 combines with J gene TRBJ2-7; 8 positions agree with TRBD2. Sequencing was performed on blood. CDR3 coding DNA: TGTGCCAGCAGCCAAGCGGGGGCAGTAAGTCACGAGCAGTACTTC. Translating gives CASSQAGAVSHEQYF.